The source of this T cell receptor (beta chain) is a study of T cell repertoires in cytomegalovirus infection. Overall study: It was the public TCR beta signatures that indicated both CMV infection and matching HLA type. Study observations and caveats: HLA-C-restricted, CMV-specific TCR beta clonotypes were dominant ex vivo. People with CMV and the relevant HLA were identified by cumulative public TCR beta family frequency.

TCRdb reprocessed the reads via MiXCR and lists one record per CDR3 protein. The sample lists 300,000 to 450,000 distinct CDR3 sequences; 15% to 20% were seen once. V was clipped by 7 bases and J by 4 bases, with 20 bases between them. The CDR3 covers 15 residues. Germline lookup yields CDR1 MNHNS and CDR2 SASEGT. The table lists this clonotype with many counts. Its specificity is unknown. What was sequenced was PBMCs. This clonotype was sampled from a human donor in good health (CMV status not recorded). Some clones in this sample may be carry-over from other donors' samples. This chain joins TRBV6-1 and TRBJ2-7; tentative D call: TRBD1 (6 bases). The CDR3 protein is CASTISIGTQYEQYF. CDR3 sequence (DNA): TGTGCCAGCACCATTTCGATTGGGACACAGTACGAGCAGTACTTC.